The sequence of this T cell receptor beta chain was determined in a study of blood T cell repertoires in COVID-19. As processed by the authors: Counts of nucleated cells, estimated from reference gene primer amplification, were obtained. TCRdb keeps only in-frame clones here, not all; method: immunoSEQ multiplex PCR. That table supplies the V and J calls and clone size; D and trimming were determined from the DNA. The data hold around 210,000 clones, with 84% observed a single time. CDR1 SGHKS and CDR2 YYEKEE come from the germline V gene (reference sequence). V dropped 4 bases and J dropped 8; count of bases not matched to a gene: 4. The CDR3 has 15 amino acids.

V and J are TRBV5-5 and TRBJ2-1; TRBD2 matches 15 bases. The sequencing input was peripheral blood. The clonotype comes from a woman of 80 years or more with COVID-19, enrolled during active disease. CDR3: CASSDRTSGGDEQFF. As DNA, the CDR3 is TGTGCCAGCAGCGATCGGACTAGCGGGGGGGATGAGCAGTTCTTC.